What follows are 29 T cell receptor beta chains derived from one specimen sequenced in a study of CD4 T cell repertoires in COVID-19. TCRdb's table, derived via immunoSEQ multiplex PCR, lists solely in-frame clones and lacks some. Counted here are 65,000 to 95,000 clones, approximately 83% occurring once; the ten biggest clones make up around 0.6%. Sequences were derived from CD4+ T cells from peripheral blood, sampled after recovery from COVID-19. These receptors all come from a human donor who had COVID-19.

The chain recombines TRBV7-9 with TRBJ2-5; 7 bases are a match to TRBD2. V shed 5 bases, J shed 4 bases, and the junction held 10 bases outside the gene matches. Germline V gives CDR1 SEHNR, CDR2 FQNEAQ (reference sequence). This CDR3 has 15 amino acids. The CDR3 DNA sequence: TGTGCCAGCAGCCCCATGGGGTCGGGGGGAGAGACCCAGTACTTC. It encodes CASSPMGSGGETQYF.

This rearrangement joins TRBV2 to TRBJ1-1, with 9 bases lining up with TRBD1. The CDR3 extends over 17 amino acids. V was clipped by 4 bases and J by 2 bases; unmatched bases: 11. Germline CDR1 is SNHLY and CDR2 is FYNNEI. This CDR3 reads CASSAGTGLFLNTEAFF. The DNA for the CDR3 is TGTGCCAGCAGTGCTGGGACAGGGTTGTTTCTAAACACTGAAGCTTTCTTT.

The rearrangement uses TRBV5-1 and TRBJ2-2; 7 positions agree with TRBD2. Germline V CDR1 and CDR2: SGHRS, YFSETQ. J gave up 2 bases and V 1 base, and 5 bases lay outside the gene matches. This CDR3 has 16 amino acids. DNA of the CDR3: TGCGCCAGCAGCTTGTACGGGGGGAGAAACACCGGGGAGCTGTTTTTT. This encodes CASSLYGGRNTGELFF.

V is TRBV3-1 (or the pseudogene TRBV3-2) and J is TRBJ1-6, with 9 bases fitting TRBD1. The CDR3 loop spans 14 amino acids. Germline V gene lookup returns CDR1 LGHDT and CDR2 YNNKEL (reference sequence). The ends lost 2 bases at V and 11 bases at J; junction bases unmatched: 4. Written as DNA, the CDR3 is TGTGCCAGCAGCCAAACCGGACAGGGGCCACCCCTCCACTTT. Translation gives CASSQTGQGPPLHF.

The gene calls are TRBV28 and TRBJ2-7; D remains ambiguous. This CDR3 is built from 14 residues. From germline, CDR1 is MDHEN and CDR2 SYDVKM. The CDR3 nucleotides are TGTGTCGCCAGACCCGGGCGGCTTTCCTACGAGCAGTACTTC. Amino acid sequence: CVARPGRLSYEQYF. Looking up the rest from reference TRBV28 and TRBJ2-7 gives the full variable domain: DVKVTQSSRYLVKRTGEKVFLECVQDMDHENMFWYRQDPGLGLRLIYFSYDVKMKEKGDIPEGYSVSREKKERFSLILESASTNQTSMYLCVARPGRLSYEQYFGPGTRLTVT.

The J gene is TRBJ2-7, the V gene TRBV21-1. TRBV21-1 is given as a pseudogene. This CDR3 comprises 8 residues. The CDR3 protein is CASRPPDF. In DNA, the CDR3 is TGTGCCAGCAGACCCCCCGACTTC.

The chain is built from TRBV9 and TRBJ2-1; 16 bases are a match to TRBD2. Germline V gene sequence: CDR1 SGDLS, CDR2 YYNGEE. The CDR3 is made up of 16 amino acids. With 8 bases clipped from V and 2 bases from J, the junction kept 4 bases outside the gene matches. This CDR3 is CASGGTSGGAYNEQFF. CDR3 bases: TGTGCCAGTGGAGGGACTAGCGGGGGGGCCTACAATGAGCAGTTCTTC.

The chain's CDR3 is CASSYSGFNTEAFF. CDR3 DNA sequence: TGTGCCAGCAGTTACTCAGGCTTTAACACTGAAGCTTTCTTT. This chain connects TRBV6-5 to TRBJ1-1; no firm D call. The V end lost 0 bases, the J end lost 2 bases, and 7 bases lay between the germline ends. The CDR3 has 14 amino acids. Germline V CDR1 and CDR2: MNHEY, SVGAGI.

This CDR3 reads CASSPPGTGVGQPQHF. CDR3 nucleotide sequence: TGTGCCAGTAGTCCCCCCGGGACAGGGGTCGGTCAGCCCCAGCATTTT. V is TRBV19 and J is TRBJ1-5, with 10 bases identical to TRBD1. V dropped 5 bases and J dropped 6; count of bases not matched to a gene: 10. Per the germline V gene, CDR1 is LNHDA and CDR2 is SQIVND (reference sequence). The CDR3 covers 16 residues.

This chain links TRBV19 with TRBJ2-1, with D possibly being TRBD1 (5 bases). CDR3 size: 13 residues. Per the germline V gene, CDR1 is LNHDA and CDR2 is SQIVND (reference sequence). The V end was cut by 7 bases, the J end by 7 bases, with 14 bases between. The CDR3 nucleotides read TGTGCCAGTATGGTAGGGGCGCGGAATGAGCAGTTCTTC. The encoded protein is CASMVGARNEQFF.

This clone appeared once. The chain recombines TRBV5-1 with TRBJ2-5, with TRBD2 matching 9 bases. The V segment lost 4 bases and the J segment 10 bases; nucleotides outside the gene matches: 11. Looked up from germline, CDR1 is SGHRS and CDR2 is YFSETQ. The CDR3 totals 14 residues. This CDR3 reads CASSVQTSGPLQYF. CDR3 bases: TGCGCCAGCAGCGTCCAGACTAGCGGCCCCCTCCAGTACTTC.

The J gene is TRBJ1-2, the V gene TRBV6-5, with a weak D call TRBD1 (6 bases). V was trimmed by 8 bases and J by 5 bases, leaving 18 bases between them. This CDR3 region has 14 residues. CDR1 is MNHEY, CDR2 SVGAGI, per germline. DNA for the CDR3: TGTGCCAGCTTGCCAGGGGCCACCCTTTATGGCTACACCTTC. Translating gives CASLPGATLYGYTF.

V is TRBV5-6 and J is TRBJ1-1; D unclear. Looked up from germline, CDR1 is SGHDT and CDR2 is YYEEEE. The CDR3 contains 15 residues. V lost 0 bases and J 2 bases, leaving 11 bases between the germline ends. DNA for the CDR3: TGTGCCAGCAGCTTGGTGGGCGCGGGAAACACTGAAGCTTTCTTT. Translation: CASSLVGAGNTEAFF. Full variable domain (remainder filled in from reference TRBV5-6 and TRBJ1-1): DAGVTQSPTHLIKTRGQQVTLRCSPKSGHDTVSWYQQALGQGPQFIFQYYEEEERQRGNFPDRFSGHQFPNYSSELNVNALLLGDSALYLCASSLVGAGNTEAFFGQGTRLTVV.

J is TRBJ2-3 and V is TRBV7-9; 11 nucleotides align to TRBD2. The V gene's germline CDR1 is SEHNR and CDR2 FQNEAQ (reference sequence). The CDR3 extends over 15 amino acids. Trimming at V came to 5 bases and at J to 3 bases, leaving 4 bases not matched to a gene. CDR3 sequence (DNA): TGTGCCAGCAGCCAGGGACTAGCGGATACAGATACGCAGTATTTT. Translating it yields CASSQGLADTDTQYF.

This rearrangement joins TRBV6-2 or TRBV6-3 to TRBJ2-7; D tentatively fits TRBD1 or TRBD2 (5 bases each). The CDR3 loop spans 15 amino acids. Germline V gene data show CDR1 as MNHEY and CDR2 as SVGEGT. V lost 6 bases and J 2 bases, leaving 17 bases between the germline ends. CDR3 sequence reads: CASSPRRDGAYEQYF. In DNA form, the CDR3 reads TGTGCCAGCAGCCCTCGTAGGGACGGAGCCTACGAGCAGTACTTC.

The V gene is TRBV28, the J gene TRBJ1-2; D not certain. The germline V gene has CDR1 MDHEN and CDR2 SYDVKM. Trimming cost V 7 bases and J 4 bases, with 13 bases left between them. CDR3 length equals 13 residues. This chain's CDR3 is CASNRNSFYGYTF. In DNA form, the CDR3 reads TGTGCCAGCAATCGAAACAGTTTCTATGGCTACACCTTC.

This sequence joins TRBV5-1 and TRBJ1-1; the D gene is possibly TRBD1 (5 bases). The germline V and J ends were trimmed by 3 bases and 4 bases, with 16 bases remaining between them. This CDR3 spans 15 amino acids. Germline CDR1 reads SGHRS; CDR2 reads YFSETQ. The DNA of the CDR3 is TGCGCCAGCAGCTCGCGGAGCAGGGCGTCCACTGAAGCTTTCTTT. It specifies CASSSRSRASTEAFF.

V is TRBV19 and J is TRBJ2-1; D is possibly TRBD2 (5 bases). Germline V gives CDR1 LNHDA, CDR2 SQIVND (reference sequence). The CDR3 is 15 amino acids. Trimming took off 0 bases at V and 1 base at J, with 7 bases between the two ends. CDR3 sequence reads: CASSIDGLSYNEQFF. CDR3 DNA: TGTGCCAGTAGTATAGATGGACTTTCCTACAATGAGCAGTTCTTC.

The CDR3 sequence is CASSPDHTGGSEQFF. CDR3 nucleotide sequence: TGTGCCAGCAGTCCCGACCATACAGGGGGAAGTGAGCAGTTCTTC. This sequence joins TRBV6-5 and TRBJ2-1; 8 positions agree with TRBD1. Germline lookup yields CDR1 MNHEY and CDR2 SVGAGI. This CDR3 region has 15 residues. V dropped 5 bases and J dropped 9; count of bases not matched to a gene: 12.

The rearrangement joins TRBV29-1 to TRBJ1-3, with D hard to call. CDR3 length: 12 amino acids. Germline V gives CDR1 SQVTM, CDR2 ANQGSEA. V shed 4 bases and J shed 2 bases, with 6 bases lying between them. The CDR3 DNA is TGCAGCGTTGGGGCAGCTGGAAACACCATATATTTT. As protein: CSVGAAGNTIYF. The full variable domain, completed using reference TRBV29-1 and TRBJ1-3, is SAVISQKPSRDICQRGTSLTIQCQVDSQVTMMFWYRQQPGQSLTLIATANQGSEATYESGFVIDKFPISRPNLTFSTLTVSNMSPEDSSIYLCSVGAAGNTIYFGEGSWLTVV.

CDR3 loop: CASSRVGSPGHEQFF. The DNA of the CDR3 is TGTGCCAGCAGCCGTGTCGGGTCCCCGGGTCATGAGCAGTTCTTC. The chain is built from TRBV5-5 and TRBJ2-1; D uncertain. The CDR3 loop spans 15 amino acids. Deletions cut 4 bases from V and 8 bases from J, with 19 bases between. Germline V gives CDR1 SGHKS, CDR2 YYEKEE (reference sequence).

V and J are TRBV10-3 and TRBJ1-4; tentative D call: TRBD1 (5 bases). V gave up 4 bases and J gave up 6 bases, with 9 bases separating them. Germline-derived CDR1 and CDR2 are ENHRY and SYGVKD. The CDR3 runs 13 residues. The CDR3 protein is CAISGGRDEKLFF. CDR3 in DNA: TGTGCCATCAGTGGGGGGAGGGATGAAAAACTGTTTTTT.

The chain employs TRBV7-3 and TRBJ2-1; 11 bases are shared with TRBD2. This CDR3 comprises 14 residues. After removal of 5 bases from V and 6 bases from J, the junction contained 3 bases not matched to a gene. Germline lookup yields CDR1 SGHTA and CDR2 FQGTGA. The CDR3 region has the DNA TGTGCCAGCAGCCTCGGGACTAGCGGCAATGAGCAGTTCTTC. Residues: CASSLGTSGNEQFF.

V usage is TRBV7-7 and J usage is TRBJ2-7, with TRBD1 identical over 8 bases. This CDR3 has 13 amino acids. From germline, CDR1 is SSHAT and CDR2 FNYEAQ (reference sequence). J lost 6 bases, V lost 5 bases, and 6 bases had no gene match. CDR3 in amino acids: CASSTRQGFEQYF. The CDR3 DNA reads as TGTGCCAGCAGCACAAGACAGGGGTTCGAGCAGTACTTC.

The gene calls are TRBV5-1 and TRBJ2-3, with 9 positions matching TRBD2. Germline-derived CDR1 and CDR2 are SGHRS and YFSETQ. The V and J ends lost 5 bases and 6 bases, in that order; junction bases with no gene match: 10. The CDR3 consists of 15 residues. CDR3 region: CASRELAGVGDTQYF. The DNA for the CDR3 is TGCGCCAGCAGGGAGTTAGCGGGGGTAGGGGATACGCAGTATTTT.

This clone was recorded once. The chain combines TRBV10-3 with TRBJ2-3, with D unclear. Germline values: CDR1 ENHRY, CDR2 SYGVKD. V was trimmed by 3 bases and J by 2 bases, leaving 9 bases between them. There are 14 residues in the CDR3. CDR3 sequence: CAISDGIVTDTQYF. CDR3 coding DNA: TGTGCCATCAGTGACGGAATTGTCACAGATACGCAGTATTTT.

The V and J genes are TRBV7-8 and TRBJ2-1, with a possible D match to TRBD1 (6 bases). The CDR3 loop spans 16 amino acids. V was shortened by 4 bases and J by 2 bases, with 15 bases between the two germline ends. CDR1 and CDR2 (germline): SGHVS, FQNEAQ. The CDR3 DNA sequence: TGTGCCAGCAGCTCCTTTGAGGGGGTAACCTACAATGAGCAGTTCTTC. Translating it yields CASSSFEGVTYNEQFF. Based on the CDR3 plus reference TRBV7-8 and TRBJ2-1, the full variable domain is GAGVSQSPRYKVAKRGQDVALRCDPISGHVSLFWYQQALGQGPEFLTYFQNEAQLDKSGLPSDRFFAERPEGSVSTLKIQRTQQEDSAVYLCASSSFEGVTYNEQFFGPGTRLTVL.

CDR3 sequence reads: CASSQEGGLGNTIYF. The CDR3 bases are TGTGCCAGCAGCCAAGAAGGGGGGCTGGGAAACACCATATATTTT. This chain uses TRBV3-1 (or the pseudogene TRBV3-2) with TRBJ1-3; TRBD1 is a possible D gene (6 bases). Germline-derived CDR1 and CDR2 are LGHDT and YNNKEL (reference sequence). V lost 0 bases and J 4 bases, leaving 10 bases between the germline ends. The CDR3 sequence is 15 residues long.

This chain uses TRBV10-3 with TRBJ2-7; 8 nucleotides align to TRBD1. The junction had 9 bases not matched to a gene; V was cut back by 9 bases and J by 5 bases. This CDR3 has 13 amino acids. Germline V lookup: CDR1 ENHRY, CDR2 SYGVKD. As DNA, the CDR3 is TGTGCCATTGCCTTAGGACAGGGCAACGAGCAGTACTTC. Residues: CAIALGQGNEQYF.